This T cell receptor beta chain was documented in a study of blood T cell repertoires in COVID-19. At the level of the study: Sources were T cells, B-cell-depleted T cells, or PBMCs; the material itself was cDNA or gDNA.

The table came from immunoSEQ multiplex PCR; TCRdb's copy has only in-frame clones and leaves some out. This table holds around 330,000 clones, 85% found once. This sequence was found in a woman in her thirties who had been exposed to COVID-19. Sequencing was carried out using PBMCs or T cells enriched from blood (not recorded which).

CDR3 DNA sequence: TGTGCCAGCAGCTCCGGGACAGGGGATAAGCAGTACTTC. It is translated as CASSSGTGDKQYF. The V gene is TRBV12-3 or TRBV12-4, the J gene TRBJ2-7; 10 bases are shared with TRBD1. The CDR3 totals 13 residues. With V trimmed by 6 bases and J by 8 bases, 7 bases remained unmatched.